A single sample gave rise to the 22 T cell receptor beta chains below, sequenced in a study of blood T cell repertoires in COVID-19 (dated by TCRdb to the early 2020s). Libraries were prepared through the immunoSEQ multiplex PCR assay. The table was pulled from immuneACCESS by TCRdb, which kept in-frame rearrangements only. Such tables lose some clones; where checked, under half of the loss comes from unresolved V genes, and the rest has no known cause. The sample includes more than 300,000 clones, with about 90% observed a single time. About 1.7% of the sample is held by the ten biggest clonotypes. Sequencing was done on a sample of peripheral blood. The receptors come from a woman aged 30 to 39 with COVID-19, enrolled during active disease.

The chain carries TRBV19 and TRBJ1-1; TRBD1 matches at 11 bases. The V segment lost 1 base and the J segment 7 bases; nucleotides outside the gene matches: 2. Germline V gene lookup returns CDR1 LNHDA and CDR2 SQIVND (reference sequence). The CDR3 is 14 residues long. Here the CDR3 DNA reads TGTGCCAGTAGTATAGTTGGGACAGGGGGTGAAGCTTTCTTT. Translation: CASSIVGTGGEAFF.

The V gene is TRBV5-1, the J gene TRBJ2-3; 14 bases line up with TRBD2. CDR1 is SGHRS, CDR2 YFSETQ, per germline. This CDR3 contains 17 residues. Trimming took 5 bases from V and 2 from J; bases not matched to a gene: 7. Here the CDR3 reads CASSRLAGGQVTDTQYF. CDR3 DNA: TGCGCCAGCAGTAGACTAGCGGGGGGGCAGGTCACAGATACGCAGTATTTT.

This sequence joins TRBV10-2 and TRBJ1-2, with 8 nucleotides matching TRBD1. CDR3 length equals 14 residues. Germline CDR1 reads WSHSY; CDR2 reads SAAADI. J lost 6 bases, V lost 6 bases, and 9 bases had no gene match. The DNA for the CDR3 is TGCGCCAGCAGCTCAGGGGGCGAGGTGAATGGCTACACCTTC. This codes for CASSSGGEVNGYTF.

The CDR3 sequence: CASGLGGVVSYEQYF. DNA for the CDR3: TGTGCCAGCGGCCTGGGAGGGGTAGTCTCCTACGAGCAGTACTTC. The genes are TRBV6-5 and TRBJ2-7, with 7 positions matching TRBD2. The V gene end was trimmed by 8 bases and the J gene end by 0 bases; junction bases not matched to a gene: 10. The CDR3 has 15 amino acids. CDR1 and CDR2 (germline): MNHEY, SVGAGI.

The V call is TRBV2, the J call TRBJ2-3; a weak D match, TRBD2 (7 bases). The germline V and J ends were trimmed by 0 bases and 7 bases, with 14 bases remaining between them. The germline V gene encodes CDR1 SNHLY and CDR2 FYNNEI. The CDR3 loop spans 15 amino acids. The CDR3 DNA sequence: TGTGCCAGCAGTGAAGCGTTAGGGGGGGGAAATACGCAGTATTTT. Its protein is CASSEALGGGNTQYF.

This chain uses TRBV18 with TRBJ1-3, with unresolved D. CDR1 and CDR2 from the germline V gene are KGHSH and LQKENI. The CDR3 is made up of 16 amino acids. V was trimmed by 2 bases and J by 2 bases, leaving 13 bases between them. CDR3 nucleotide sequence: TGTGCCAGCTCACCAGGAGGGCCAAACACTGGAAACACCATATATTTT. Translation gives CASSPGGPNTGNTIYF. The whole variable domain, remainder taken from reference TRBV18 and TRBJ1-3, is NAGVMQNPRHLVRRRGQEARLRCSPMKGHSHVYWYRQLPEEGLKFMVYLQKENIIDESGMPKERFSAEFPKEGPSILRIQQVVRGDSAAYFCASSPGGPNTGNTIYFGEGSWLTVV.

The rearrangement links TRBV4-2 to TRBJ2-3; 12 bases are a match to TRBD2. The germline gives CDR1 LGHNA, CDR2 YNFKEQ. V trimming: 5 bases; J trimming: 2 bases; junction bases outside the gene matches: 2. This CDR3 comprises 15 residues. The CDR3 loop reads CASSWTSGNTDTQYF. The CDR3 bases are TGTGCCAGCAGCTGGACTAGCGGGAACACAGATACGCAGTATTTT.

This clone came up a few times. The sample holds other DNA sequences that translate to the same CDR3. This chain uses TRBV18 with TRBJ1-2; tentatively, D is TRBD1 (6 bases). The CDR3 sequence is 13 residues long. The germline gives CDR1 KGHSH, CDR2 LQKENI. Trimming stripped 6 bases from V and 4 bases from J, with 12 bases between. CDR3 region: CASSRTATYGYTF. As DNA, the CDR3 is TGTGCCAGCTCCAGGACAGCAACCTATGGCTACACCTTC. The variable domain in full, with the rest retrieved from reference TRBV18 and TRBJ1-2, is NAGVMQNPRHLVRRRGQEARLRCSPMKGHSHVYWYRQLPEEGLKFMVYLQKENIIDESGMPKERFSAEFPKEGPSILRIQQVVRGDSAAYFCASSRTATYGYTFGSGTRLTVV.

The chain recombines TRBV5-5 with TRBJ2-7; D perhaps matches TRBD2 (6 bases). V was cut by 9 bases and J by 0 bases, with 13 bases left in between. This CDR3 has 13 residues. Per germline, CDR1 SGHKS and CDR2 YYEKEE (reference sequence). CDR3 sequence (DNA): TGTGCCACCACGGCGGGGACCTCCTACGAGCAGTACTTC. This gives the protein CATTAGTSYEQYF.

This clone was found once. The V and J genes are TRBV5-1 and TRBJ1-2; no clear D gene. The V end was cut by 0 bases, the J end by 5 bases, with 8 bases between. The CDR3 runs 13 residues. The V gene's germline CDR1 is SGHRS and CDR2 YFSETQ. DNA of the CDR3: TGCGCCAGCAGCTTGGACTTATTTTATGGCTACACCTTC. Its translation is CASSLDLFYGYTF.

The CDR3 DNA is TGTGCCAGCAGCTTATTTACCCCCAGCGGGGACCAGTTAAATACGCAGTATTTT. It specifies CASSLFTPSGDQLNTQYF. The V and J genes are TRBV7-2 and TRBJ2-3; 7 nucleotides align to TRBD2. Germline V lookup: CDR1 SGHTA, CDR2 FQGNSA. V dropped 2 bases and J dropped 7; count of bases not matched to a gene: 18. The length of the CDR3 is 18 residues.

This sequence joins TRBV5-4 and TRBJ1-1, with D uncertain. CDR1 and CDR2 from the germline V gene are SGHNT and YYREEE (reference sequence). V was pared by 3 bases and J by 2 bases, with 8 bases between. The CDR3 runs 13 residues. The CDR3 here is CASSWALNTEAFF. The CDR3 nucleotides are TGTGCCAGCAGCTGGGCCCTTAACACTGAAGCTTTCTTT.

The V gene is TRBV4-1, the J gene TRBJ2-1, with D perhaps matching TRBD1 (6 bases). Between the trimmed V and J ends, which lost 2 bases and 4 bases, there was a span of 12 bases. The CDR3 spans 15 residues. Germline CDR1 is MGHRA and CDR2 is YSYEKL. The CDR3 nucleotides read TGCGCCAGCAGCCAATACTATGGACAGTACAATGAGCAGTTCTTC. Translating gives CASSQYYGQYNEQFF.

J is TRBJ1-2 and V is TRBV19; D remains ambiguous. The V end was cut by 7 bases, the J end by 1 base, with 22 bases between. CDR1 is LNHDA and CDR2 is SQIVND in the germline V gene (reference sequence). CDR3 length: 17 residues. CDR3 sequence reads: CASTNSEPVRINYGYTF. DNA for the CDR3: TGTGCCAGTACCAATAGCGAGCCAGTAAGAATTAACTATGGCTACACCTTC.

V gene TRBV3-1 (or the pseudogene TRBV3-2) combines with J gene TRBJ1-1, with 10 bases aligning to TRBD1. CDR3 length: 16 residues. The junction had 9 bases not matched to a gene; V was cut back by 4 bases and J by 4 bases. Germline V gene data show CDR1 as LGHDT and CDR2 as YNNKEL (reference sequence). CDR3 sequence reads: CASSPIQGQGGTEAFF. The CDR3 DNA sequence: TGTGCCAGCAGCCCGATTCAAGGACAGGGGGGCACTGAAGCTTTCTTT.

CDR3 nucleotide sequence: TGTGCCAGCAGCTCCCCGGACAGGGAAGGACTGTTTTTT. This translates into CASSSPDREGLFF. The chain combines TRBV7-9 with TRBJ1-4; 8 bases line up with TRBD1. CDR3 length: 13 amino acids. CDR1 and CDR2 (germline): SEHNR, FQNEAQ (reference sequence). V shed 4 bases and J 13 bases; nucleotides not matched to a gene: 8.

This chain uses TRBV4-1 with TRBJ1-1; D perhaps matches TRBD1 (6 bases). Germline V gene lookup returns CDR1 MGHRA and CDR2 YSYEKL. The germline V and J ends were trimmed by 4 bases and 4 bases, with 13 bases remaining between them. CDR3 size: 14 residues. The CDR3 DNA sequence: TGCGCCAGCAGCCGTCCAGGGGCGGGCACTGAAGCTTTCTTT. It encodes CASSRPGAGTEAFF.

The genes are TRBV5-6 and TRBJ1-6; D is unclear. This CDR3 is 16 amino acids long. V shed 6 bases and J shed 3 bases, with 16 bases lying between them. Germline values: CDR1 SGHDT, CDR2 YYEEEE. In nucleotides, the CDR3 is TGTGCCAGCAAAACGGGTTCCCTCCTCTATAATTCACCCCTCCACTTT. The encoded protein is CASKTGSLLYNSPLHF.

This sequence joins TRBV6-1 and TRBJ2-3, with 8 bases lining up with TRBD1. Germline CDR1 and CDR2: MNHNS and SASEGT. The CDR3 has 15 residues. Trimming removed 0 bases from V and 4 bases from J; junction bases left unmatched: 3. The DNA of the CDR3 is TGTGCCAGCAGTGAAGCCTGGACAGGGCCAGATACGCAGTATTTT. Translation: CASSEAWTGPDTQYF.

The rearrangement uses TRBV10-3 and TRBJ2-5; D is perhaps TRBD1 (6 bases). CDR1 is ENHRY, CDR2 SYGVKD, per germline. The CDR3 consists of 17 residues. V lost 2 bases, J lost 1 base, and 17 bases lay in between. The CDR3 reads CAISERQGTATQETQYF. The DNA for the CDR3 is TGTGCCATCAGTGAGCGGCAGGGGACCGCAACCCAAGAGACCCAGTACTTC.

CDR3 in amino acids: CASSMGLDQPQHF. The CDR3 nucleotides are TGTGCCAGCAGCATGGGACTTGATCAGCCCCAGCATTTT. The J gene is TRBJ1-5, the V gene TRBV11-1; TRBD1 might be the D (5 bases). The ends were cut back, 5 bases at V and 5 bases at J, with 10 bases in the middle. CDR1 is SGHAT and CDR2 is FQDESV in the germline V gene (reference sequence). CDR3 length: 13 residues.

This clone was recorded only once. This chain connects TRBV28 to TRBJ2-1; 12 positions agree with TRBD1. Germline V gene lookup returns CDR1 MDHEN and CDR2 SYDVKM. The ends lost 5 bases at V and 14 bases at J; junction bases unmatched: 10. This CDR3 is 14 amino acids long. The CDR3 here is CASSEPGQGAREFF. The DNA for the CDR3 is TGTGCCAGCAGTGAACCGGGACAGGGGGCGAGGGAGTTCTTC.